This TCR beta chain appears in the sequencing data of a study of Graves' ophthalmopathy and Graves' hyperthyroidism. Turning to the study itself: Upon initial diagnosis and before any treatment, peripheral blood was collected.

Study-wide results and limits: Separation of ophthalmopathy from stable hyperthyroidism was achieved by a 13-signature model, at around 88% sensitivity and roughly 77% specificity.

There are 14 residues in the CDR3. The ends were cut back, 2 bases at V and 3 bases at J, with 11 bases in the middle. Germline CDR1 and CDR2: SGHKS and YYEKEE (reference sequence). Notes on this clonotype: The antigen remains undetermined.

Ophthalmopathy-affected donors exhibited moderate-to-severe activity, CAS ≥3, NOSPECS ≥4, and duration under 3 months. From fresh peripheral blood, under 12 ml in volume, the PBMCs were obtained. Amplified TCR beta CDR3 regions were obtained using RNA transcripts as template. Second-round multiplex PCR came after a first-round RT-PCR that employed HTBI primers. One entry per CDR3 protein results from TCRdb running MiXCR on the multiplex PCR reads. Altogether roughly 160,000 distinct CDR3 sequences are present, around 39% being singletons, with the ten largest covering roughly 8.9%. This TCR came from a man aged 30 to 45 with Graves' ophthalmopathy. This chain connects TRBV5-5 to TRBJ1-2, with no clear D. The sequencing sample was made of peripheral blood. The CDR3 sequence is CASSLSGPDYGYTF. CDR3 in DNA: TGTGCCAGCAGCTTATCCGGGCCTGACTATGGCTACACCTTC. The complete variable domain, with remaining parts taken from reference TRBV5-5 and TRBJ1-2, reads DAGVTQSPTHLIKTRGQQVTLRCSPISGHKSVSWYQQVLGQGPQFIFQYYEKEERGRGNFPDRFSARQFPNYSSELNVNALLLGDSALYLCASSLSGPDYGYTFGSGTRLTVV.